The present T cell receptor beta chain was sequenced within a study of technical replicates of blood from a few donors. CDR1 is SGHRS and CDR2 is YFSETQ in the germline V gene. The V and J ends lost 5 bases and 2 bases respectively, with 10 bases between them. The CDR3 totals 13 residues. Profiled with immunoSEQ multiplex PCR; TCRdb holds only in-frame clones, not every one. This sample has around 100,000 clones, with around 96% found just once. The sequenced sample consisted of T cells isolated from PBMCs. This TCR was recovered from a human donor in good health. The V and J genes are TRBV5-1 and TRBJ1-2; D not resolved. The CDR3 here is CASSMTPNYGYTF. DNA of the CDR3: TGCGCCAGCAGTATGACACCGAACTATGGCTACACCTTC.